This entry features one T cell receptor (beta chain) sequence. This entry is derived from a study of blood T cell repertoires in COVID-19. Overall study context: The origin of the acute and convalescent COVID-19 samples was the United States, Italy and Spain. PBMCs, B-cell-depleted T cells, or T cells provided the cDNA or gDNA that made up the material.

Authors' analysis steps: Nucleated cell number was recorded as an estimate derived from reference gene primer amplification. The protocol was immunoSEQ multiplex PCR, while the TCRdb copy is restricted to in-frame clones and leaves out a portion. V, J and clone size are taken as reported in that table, and D and trimming were inferred from the DNA itself. This sample has about 210,000 clones; roughly 85% occur once, and the top ten carry 2% to 3%. Trimming removed 2 bases from V and 5 bases from J; junction bases left unmatched: 7. The CDR3 totals 15 residues. Germline V gene lookup returns CDR1 MNHNY and CDR2 SVGAGI (reference sequence).

The V call is TRBV6-6, the J call TRBJ1-1; 8 nucleotides match TRBD1. This TCR derives from a woman in her thirties or forties with active or convalescent COVID-19. The sequencing sample was made of peripheral blood. CDR3 sequence (DNA): TGTGCCAGCAGTTACCCTCGGACAGGGATAACTGAAGCTTTCTTT. This gives the protein CASSYPRTGITEAFF.